Presented here are 23 T cell receptor beta chains from one specimen sequenced in a study of technical replicates of blood from a handful of donors. Clones were sequenced by immunoSEQ multiplex PCR, and TCRdb holds only the in-frame ones, with some missing. Among around 69,000 clones listed, approximately 83% were seen once. Material for sequencing was PBMCs. These receptors were obtained from a human donor in good health. Some clones in this sample may be carry-over from other donors' samples.

In this sample, this clone turned up a few times. This chain connects TRBV19 to TRBJ1-6; 7 bases align to TRBD1. The CDR3 totals 16 residues. The V and J ends lost 7 bases and 7 bases, in that order; junction bases with no gene match: 13. CDR1 LNHDA and CDR2 SQIVND come from the germline V gene (reference sequence). CDR3 sequence reads: CASTRWGTDLNSPLHF. The CDR3 bases are TGTGCCAGTACTCGGTGGGGGACAGATTTAAATTCACCCCTCCACTTT.

V and J are TRBV6-6 and TRBJ2-5; D is perhaps TRBD2 (7 bases). Trimming shortened V by 6 bases and J by 2 bases, and 19 bases separated the two germline ends. The germline CDR1 and CDR2 sequences are MNHNY and SVGAGI (reference sequence). CDR3 length equals 16 residues. CDR3 bases: TGTGCCAGCAGATTTCGGGGCGGGGGCGATCAAGAGACCCAGTACTTC. It codes for CASRFRGGGDQETQYF.

CDR3 nucleotides: TGCAGCGTAGCGTCCAGAGACTATGGCTACACCTTC. Translation gives CSVASRDYGYTF. This chain links TRBV29-1 with TRBJ1-2; D gene unclear. Germline V gene data show CDR1 as SQVTM and CDR2 as ANQGSEA. This CDR3 is built from 12 residues. The V end was cut by 6 bases, the J end by 3 bases, with 11 bases between.

This rearrangement joins TRBV29-1 to TRBJ2-4; TRBD1 matches at 11 bases. The trim removed 8 bases at V and 7 bases at J, leaving 13 bases unmatched. Per germline, CDR1 SQVTM and CDR2 ANQGSEA. CDR3 length equals 15 residues. CDR3 loop: CSSLLDRGHLNIQYF. The CDR3 DNA sequence: TGCAGCTCATTGTTGGACAGGGGGCACTTGAACATTCAGTACTTC.

The rearrangement joins TRBV5-1 to TRBJ2-2; 9 nucleotides agree with TRBD2. Germline assignment: CDR1 SGHRS and CDR2 YFSETQ. V shed 0 bases and J 4 bases; nucleotides not matched to a gene: 16. This CDR3 is 20 amino acids long. CDR3 DNA sequence: TGCGCCAGCAGCTTGGTCGGAGTTGGTAGCGGGAGTTCGGGCACCGGGGAGCTGTTTTTT. Encoded protein: CASSLVGVGSGSSGTGELFF.

In nucleotides, the CDR3 is TGTGCCAGCAGGTATTCCGCGAACACCGGGGAGCTGTTTTTT. Translation: CASRYSANTGELFF. The V call is TRBV2, the J call TRBJ2-2; D not resolved. Between the trimmed V and J ends, which lost 6 bases and 0 bases, there was a span of 8 bases. This CDR3 has 14 amino acids. Germline CDR1 SNHLY, CDR2 FYNNEI.

CDR3 in DNA: TGCGCCAGCAGCTACCAGGGGGCGCCGTACGAGCAGTACTTC. Residues: CASSYQGAPYEQYF. V usage is TRBV5-1 and J usage is TRBJ2-7; 8 nucleotides agree with TRBD1. J gave up 4 bases and V 3 bases, and 6 bases lay outside the gene matches. Germline CDR1 reads SGHRS; CDR2 reads YFSETQ. This CDR3 is built from 14 residues.

V and J are TRBV12-2 and TRBJ2-5; TRBD1 reflects the table's D call only, with no check against the DNA. TRBV12-2 has pseudogene status. This CDR3 is 15 amino acids long. This chain's CDR3 is CASRLAPRPQETQYF. CDR3 nucleotide sequence: TGTGCAAGTCGCTTAGCTCCCAGGCCCCAAGAGACCCAGTACTTC.

This clone was counted a single time. One end of the junction does not line up with germline, which may come from a read error. The chain is built from TRBV12-5 and TRBJ1-2; D may be TRBD1 (5 bases). Per the germline V gene, CDR1 is LGHNT and CDR2 is FRNRAP. CDR3 length: 8 amino acids. Written as DNA, the CDR3 is TGTGCTAGTATGTTCGGGGGCTTC. This sequence encodes CASMFGGF.

The chain recombines TRBV2 with TRBJ2-1, with D possibly matching TRBD2 (5 bases). The length of the CDR3 is 15 residues. Per the germline V gene, CDR1 is SNHLY and CDR2 is FYNNEI. Trimming left V 3 bases short and J 4 bases short, with 13 bases between. Here the CDR3 reads CASSDGETIYNEQFF. The CDR3 region has the DNA TGTGCCAGCAGTGATGGGGAGACGATTTACAATGAGCAGTTCTTC.

This chain connects TRBV7-2 to TRBJ2-7; D uncertain. The germline CDR1 and CDR2 sequences are SGHTA and FQGNSA. The CDR3 is 15 residues long. Trimming took off 5 bases at V and 5 bases at J, with 19 bases between the two ends. CDR3 sequence reads: CASSLRGGSWDEQYF. CDR3 nucleotides: TGTGCCAGCAGCCTCAGAGGTGGAAGTTGGGACGAGCAGTACTTC.

The J gene is TRBJ2-1, the V gene TRBV11-3; 7 bases are shared with TRBD2. The CDR3 covers 15 residues. V shed 5 bases, J shed 7 bases, and the junction held 11 bases outside the gene matches. CDR1 SGHNT and CDR2 YENEEA come from the germline V gene. The CDR3 protein is CASSPRGVSWNEQFF. The CDR3 DNA reads TGTGCCAGCAGCCCCCGGGGGGTCTCGTGGAATGAGCAGTTCTTC.

The chain uses TRBV7-8 and TRBJ2-7; D might be TRBD1 (5 bases). Trimming stripped 5 bases from V and 1 base from J, with 12 bases between. The CDR3 consists of 14 residues. Germline V gene data show CDR1 as SGHVS and CDR2 as FQNEAQ. Written as DNA, the CDR3 is TGTGCCAGCAGCCAGGGCGGATCTTCCTACGAGCAGTACTTC. This gives the protein CASSQGGSSYEQYF.

This clone appeared once. The chain is built from TRBV4-1 and TRBJ2-7; no definite D call. The CDR3 loop spans 13 amino acids. The ends were cut back, 3 bases at V and 1 base at J, with 7 bases in the middle. The V gene's germline CDR1 is MGHRA and CDR2 YSYEKL. CDR3 nucleotide sequence: TGCGCCAGCAGCCAGAGTAGATCCTACGAGCAGTACTTC. Translating gives CASSQSRSYEQYF.

The J gene is TRBJ2-7, the V gene TRBV29-1; 9 bases agree with TRBD1. Germline-derived CDR1 and CDR2 are SQVTM and ANQGSEA. The J segment lost 2 bases and the V segment lost 3 bases, leaving 8 bases of the junction unmatched. The CDR3 is made up of 15 amino acids. The CDR3 DNA reads as TGCAGCGTTGAGGCGAGACAGGGGGGTACCTACGAGCAGTACTTC. This translates into CSVEARQGGTYEQYF.

The chain couples TRBV27 to TRBJ2-2; 14 bases are a match to TRBD2. Trimming removed 3 bases from V and 7 bases from J; junction bases left unmatched: 10. CDR3 length: 18 residues. The germline CDR1 and CDR2 sequences are MNHEY and SMNVEV (reference sequence). CDR3 residues: CASSFPGTSGSQGGELFF. CDR3 bases: TGTGCCAGCAGTTTCCCCGGGACTAGCGGGAGTCAGGGCGGGGAGCTGTTTTTT.

Only one count was recorded for this clone. The chain employs TRBV11-1 and TRBJ2-4, with D possibly TRBD2 on 6 matching bases. Germline CDR1 is SGHAT and CDR2 is FQDESV (reference sequence). The V end lost 5 bases, the J end lost 6 bases, and 23 bases lay between the germline ends. The CDR3 is 17 residues long. The DNA for the CDR3 is TGTGCCAGCAGCCCGACCCTCGAGGAGGGCGTCAGAAACATTCAGTACTTC. Translation: CASSPTLEEGVRNIQYF.

The V gene is TRBV7-9, the J gene TRBJ2-5; the match to TRBD2 covers 13 bases. The germline gives CDR1 SEHNR, CDR2 FQNEAQ (reference sequence). This CDR3 contains 15 residues. V gave up 4 bases and J gave up 1 base; unmatched junction bases: 0. The CDR3 sequence: CASSWTSGGQETQYF. For the CDR3, the DNA is TGTGCCAGCAGCTGGACTAGCGGGGGCCAAGAGACCCAGTACTTC.

V and J are TRBV6-1 and TRBJ2-1, with TRBD2 matching 11 bases. The V and J ends lost 5 bases and 5 bases, in that order; junction bases with no gene match: 5. CDR3 length: 15 residues. Germline loops: CDR1 MNHNS, CDR2 SASEGT. CDR3 loop: CASSPLAGVNNEQFF. As DNA, the CDR3 is TGTGCCAGCAGTCCACTAGCGGGAGTCAACAATGAGCAGTTCTTC.

V gene TRBV6-1 combines with J gene TRBJ2-3; 8 bases are shared with TRBD2. The V gene's germline CDR1 is MNHNS and CDR2 SASEGT. The CDR3 sequence is 15 residues long. The trim removed 8 bases at V and 3 bases at J, leaving 10 bases unmatched. DNA for the CDR3: TGTGCCAGCTGTTTCGGGGGGGGCCGAACAGATACGCAGTATTTT. This translates into CASCFGGGRTDTQYF.

The rearrangement uses TRBV5-1 and TRBJ1-2, with 9 nucleotides matching TRBD1. Unmatched junction bases numbered 6, after V lost 4 bases and J lost 5 bases. The CDR3 extends over 14 amino acids. Germline V gene data show CDR1 as SGHRS and CDR2 as YFSETQ. CDR3 sequence: CASSNSGTGYGYTF. CDR3 coding DNA: TGCGCCAGCAGCAATTCTGGGACAGGGTATGGCTACACCTTC.

The chain employs TRBV5-8 and TRBJ2-1, with 7 bases fitting TRBD1. This CDR3 contains 16 residues. V was clipped by 4 bases and J by 3 bases; unmatched bases: 10. Germline CDR1 reads SGHTS; CDR2 reads YDEGEE. The CDR3 is CASSATRQGFYNEQFF. The CDR3 DNA reads TGTGCCAGCAGCGCGACCCGACAGGGTTTCTACAATGAGCAGTTCTTC.

The rearrangement uses TRBV7-2 and TRBJ2-1; D remains unclear. Looked up from germline, CDR1 is SGHTA and CDR2 is FQGNSA. Trimming cost V 7 bases and J 7 bases, with 11 bases left between them. The CDR3 is 12 amino acids. The CDR3 loop reads CASNPGENEQFF. The CDR3 region has the DNA TGTGCCAGCAACCCAGGCGAAAATGAGCAGTTCTTC. Supplemented by reference TRBV7-2 and TRBJ2-1, the full variable domain reads GAGVSQSPSNKVTEKGKDVELRCDPISGHTALYWYRQSLGQGLEFLIYFQGNSAPDKSGLPSDRFSAERTGGSVSTLTIQRTQQEDSAVYLCASNPGENEQFFGPGTRLTVL.